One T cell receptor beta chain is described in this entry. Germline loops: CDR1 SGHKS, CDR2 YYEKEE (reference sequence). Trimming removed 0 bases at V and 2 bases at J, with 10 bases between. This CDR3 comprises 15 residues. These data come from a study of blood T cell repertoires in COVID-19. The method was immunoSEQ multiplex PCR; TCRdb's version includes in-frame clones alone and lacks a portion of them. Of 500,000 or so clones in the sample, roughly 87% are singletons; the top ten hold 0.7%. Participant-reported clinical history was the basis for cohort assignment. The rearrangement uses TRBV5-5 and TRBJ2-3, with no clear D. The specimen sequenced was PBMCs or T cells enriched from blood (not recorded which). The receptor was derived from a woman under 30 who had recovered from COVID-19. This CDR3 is CASSLAARLTDTQYF. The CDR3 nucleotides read TGTGCCAGCAGCTTGGCCGCCCGACTCACAGATACGCAGTATTTT.